Listed below are T cell receptor beta chains from one sample, sequenced in a study of Ad26.COV2.S vaccination and SARS-CoV-2 variants. TCRdb's copy holds only in-frame clones and misses some; the assay was immunoSEQ multiplex PCR. The sample lists approximately 300,000 clones, 70% to 90% occurring once. Sequenced material: peripheral blood, taken in a trial of Ad26.COV2.S vaccine versus placebo. These receptor sequences come from a person between 18 and 60 years old who received the Ad26.COV2.S COVID-19 vaccine or a placebo. CDR3s include the opening cysteine and the closing phenylalanine or tryptophan. D genes are given only for firm matches. Not all rows give a size; the values are once, few, many and, for expanded clones, a class.

clone_size	j_call	v_call	d_call	cdr3_aa	cdr3_nt
-	TRBJ2-3	TRBV19	-	CASSPRSGVGTDTQYF	TGTGCCAGTAGTCCCCGGTCCGGGGTAGGCACAGATACGCAGTATTTT
-	TRBJ1-1	TRBV12-3/TRBV12-4	-	CASRSQTRTEAFF	TGTGCCAGCAGGTCACAGACTCGGACTGAAGCTTTCTTT
-	TRBJ1-2	TRBV5-1	-	CASSQDGSYGYTF	TGCGCCAGCAGCCAGGACGGCTCCTATGGCTACACCTTC
-	TRBJ2-1	TRBV4-3	TRBD2	CASSQKGFASGGEGEQFF	TGCGCCAGCAGCCAAAAGGGTTTCGCTAGCGGGGGGGAGGGTGAGCAGTTCTTC
-	TRBJ1-4	TRBV30	-	CAWNRGAMNAEKLFF	TGTGCCTGGAACCGGGGGGCCATGAACGCGGAAAAACTGTTTTTT
once	TRBJ1-4	TRBV3-1/TRBV3-2	-	CASSQSSGEKLFF	TGTGCCAGCAGCCAGTCAAGTGGTGAGAAACTGTTTTTT
-	TRBJ1-1	TRBV7-7	-	CASSPFPRGNTEAFF	TGTGCTAGCAGCCCCTTCCCCCGTGGAAACACTGAAGCTTTCTTT
-	TRBJ1-5	TRBV15	-	CATSRDPTTTSNQPQHF	TGTGCCACCAGCAGAGACCCAACAACGACTAGCAATCAGCCCCAGCATTTT
-	TRBJ2-4	TRBV12-2	-	CASRLSQGAKGNIQYF	TGTGCAAGTCGTCTATCTCAGGGGGCAAAGGGAAACATTCAGTACTTC
once	TRBJ2-5	TRBV6-2/TRBV6-3	-	CASSPTEETQYF	TGTGCCAGCAGTCCGACAGAAGAGACCCAGTACTTC
-	TRBJ2-5	TRBV10-1	-	CASSGGIQETQYF	TGCGCCAGCAGTGGGGGAATCCAAGAGACCCAGTACTTC
-	TRBJ2-3	TRBV5-4	-	CASNLYGGSTDTQYF	TGTGCCAGCAACCTTTACGGGGGTAGCACAGATACGCAGTATTTT
-	TRBJ1-6	TRBV2	-	CASKGSYNSPLHF	TGTGCCAGCAAGGGGTCCTATAATTCACCCCTCCACTTT
few	TRBJ2-1	TRBV18	-	CASSPRPTRADNEQFF	TGTGCCAGCTCACCCCGACCGACTAGGGCCGACAATGAGCAGTTCTTC
-	TRBJ2-7	TRBV7-9	TRBD2	CASSFGTSGGYEQYF	TGTGCCAGCAGCTTTGGGACTAGCGGGGGTTACGAGCAGTACTTC